This passage covers 27 T cell receptor beta chains from one sample sequenced in a study of cytomegalovirus exposure and HLA in healthy donors (dated by TCRdb to the late 2010s). The library was obtained by the immunoSEQ multiplex PCR assay. TCRdb stores this immuneACCESS table with in-frame sequences only. Part of the clones is absent; in the studies checked, under half of the shortfall reflects unresolved V genes, and no reason is known for the rest. The sample table holds about 220,000 clones, of which just over 90% were seen once. Of the sample, 0.85% to 1.2% falls within the top ten clones. The material sequenced was PBMCs. The receptors come from a woman aged 18-30 years in good health and CMV-seronegative.

The chain recombines TRBV9 with TRBJ1-2; D is possibly TRBD1 (5 bases). V was clipped by 4 bases and J by 4 bases, with 17 bases between them. The germline V gene has CDR1 SGDLS and CDR2 YYNGEE. The CDR3 length is 15 residues. For the CDR3, the DNA is TGTGCCAGCAGCAAGCAGGAGGGGCCCAGCTATGGCTACACCTTC. Residues: CASSKQEGPSYGYTF.

The rearrangement joins TRBV7-6 to TRBJ2-3; 8 nucleotides match TRBD2. The ends lost 7 bases at V and 5 bases at J; junction bases unmatched: 14. The CDR3 runs 16 residues. The germline V gene encodes CDR1 SGHVS and CDR2 FNYEAQ. CDR3 amino acids: CASIQPPAGVQDTQYF. DNA of the CDR3: TGTGCCAGCATCCAACCCCCAGCGGGAGTCCAAGATACGCAGTATTTT. Using reference TRBV7-6 and TRBJ2-3 for the parts outside the CDR3, the full variable domain is GAGVSQSPRYKVTKRGQDVALRCDPISGHVSLYWYRQALGQGPEFLTYFNYEAQQDKSGLPNDRFSAERPEGSISTLTIQRTEQRDSAMYRCASIQPPAGVQDTQYFGPGTRLTVL.

The chain recombines TRBV27 with TRBJ2-1; 9 bases match TRBD2. The CDR3 covers 15 residues. Trimming took 10 bases from V and 2 from J; bases not matched to a gene: 9. Germline V gene lookup returns CDR1 MNHEY and CDR2 SMNVEV (reference sequence). The CDR3 protein is CATSVAGGPYNEQFF. The CDR3 nucleotides are TGTGCCACCTCCGTTGCGGGAGGGCCCTACAATGAGCAGTTCTTC.

CDR3 in amino acids: CASRTLQGATEAFF. The CDR3, as DNA: TGTGCCAGCAGAACATTACAGGGGGCTACTGAAGCTTTCTTT. The chain links TRBV2 to TRBJ1-1; 9 bases are a match to TRBD1. This CDR3 is 14 amino acids long. Per germline, CDR1 SNHLY and CDR2 FYNNEI. Trimming cost V 6 bases and J 5 bases; bases outside gene matches: 7.

The J gene is TRBJ2-5, the V gene TRBV5-4; the D gene is possibly TRBD1 (6 bases). Trimming cost V 4 bases and J 9 bases, with 13 bases left between them. The CDR3 covers 12 residues. Germline values: CDR1 SGHNT, CDR2 YYREEE (reference sequence). As DNA, the CDR3 is TGTGCCAGCAGCCCCAGTCCAGGGGCCCAGTACTTC. This gives the protein CASSPSPGAQYF. Combining the CDR3 with reference TRBV5-4 and TRBJ2-5 gives the whole variable domain ETGVTQSPTHLIKTRGQQVTLRCSSQSGHNTVSWYQQALGQGPQFIFQYYREEENGRGNFPPRFSGLQFPNYSSELNVNALELDDSALYLCASSPSPGAQYFGPGTRLLVL.

V and J are TRBV15 and TRBJ1-1; D is unclear. Trimming removed 1 base at V and 4 bases at J, with 16 bases between. Germline V gene lookup returns CDR1 LNHNV and CDR2 YYDKDF (reference sequence). The CDR3 runs to 16 residues. DNA of the CDR3: TGTGCCACCAGCAGAGGAAGCCCGCCTTGGAGCACTGAAGCTTTCTTT. Protein sequence: CATSRGSPPWSTEAFF.

The chain couples TRBV7-6 to TRBJ2-1, with 10 bases lining up with TRBD2. V trimming: 2 bases; J trimming: 0 bases; junction bases outside the gene matches: 1. CDR1 is SGHVS and CDR2 is FNYEAQ in the germline V gene. The CDR3 is 16 amino acids. In nucleotides, the CDR3 is TGTGCCAGCAGCTTATCTAGCGGGAGCTCCTACAATGAGCAGTTCTTC. Its translation is CASSLSSGSSYNEQFF.

The chain joins TRBV29-1 to TRBJ1-3, with D unclear. Per germline, CDR1 SQVTM and CDR2 ANQGSEA. The CDR3 runs 14 residues. V lost 1 base to trimming and J lost 1 base, with 8 bases between them. The CDR3 sequence is CSVEGAQSGNTIYF. DNA of the CDR3: TGCAGCGTTGAAGGGGCACAGTCTGGAAACACCATATATTTT.

The chain couples TRBV2 to TRBJ2-7; TRBD2 aligns across 8 bases. Germline lookup yields CDR1 SNHLY and CDR2 FYNNEI. The CDR3 is 13 amino acids. Unmatched junction bases numbered 5, after V lost 4 bases and J lost 6 bases. CDR3 amino acids: CASSGTSGFEQYF. The CDR3 DNA sequence: TGTGCCAGCAGTGGTACTAGCGGTTTCGAGCAGTACTTC.

V is TRBV19 and J is TRBJ2-3; 13 nucleotides line up with TRBD2. CDR3 length equals 18 residues. V trimming: 3 bases; J trimming: 1 base; junction bases outside the gene matches: 7. CDR1 and CDR2 from the germline V gene are LNHDA and SQIVND (reference sequence). The CDR3 sequence is CASSMRTSGSLGTDTQYF. The CDR3 region has the DNA TGTGCCAGTAGTATGAGGACTAGCGGGAGTCTTGGCACAGATACGCAGTATTTT. The full variable domain, rest sourced from reference TRBV19 and TRBJ2-3, is DGGITQSPKYLFRKEGQNVTLSCEQNLNHDAMYWYRQDPGQGLRLIYYSQIVNDFQKGDIAEGYSVSREKKESFPLTVTSAQKNPTAFYLCASSMRTSGSLGTDTQYFGPGTRLTVL.

This clone has only one observation. The V and J genes are TRBV30 and TRBJ2-1, with TRBD2 identical over 10 bases. The CDR3 loop spans 14 amino acids. Trimming removed 0 bases from V and 10 bases from J; junction bases left unmatched: 6. Germline CDR1 and CDR2: GTSNPN and SVGIG (reference sequence). CDR3 in DNA: TGTGCCTGGAGTGTCGGCCTAGCGGGAGTCGAGCAGTTCTTC. Amino acids: CAWSVGLAGVEQFF. Looking up the rest from reference TRBV30 and TRBJ2-1 gives the full variable domain: SQTIHQWPATLVQPVGSPLSLECTVEGTSNPNLYWYRQAAGRGLQLLFYSVGIGQISSEVPQNLSASRPQDRQFILSSKKLLLSDSGFYLCAWSVGLAGVEQFFGPGTRLTVL.

This chain links TRBV29-1 with TRBJ2-4, with TRBD2 matching over 10 bases. V was pared by 7 bases and J by 4 bases, with 7 bases of the junction left unmatched. The CDR3 extends over 14 amino acids. The germline V gene has CDR1 SQVTM and CDR2 ANQGSEA. In DNA form, the CDR3 reads TGCAGCGCCAGGGGAGCGGGAGGGAAAAACATTCAGTACTTC. Residues: CSARGAGGKNIQYF.

The rearrangement links TRBV5-5 to TRBJ2-1, with D unclear. This CDR3 has 14 residues. Germline V CDR1 and CDR2: SGHKS, YYEKEE (reference sequence). Trimming stripped 2 bases from V and 5 bases from J, with 11 bases between. The CDR3 DNA reads TGTGCCAGCAGCTTTGTCCCGGAGAACAATGAGCAGTTCTTC. This codes for CASSFVPENNEQFF.

J is TRBJ2-7 and V is TRBV4-1, with TRBD1 identical over 9 bases. After removal of 4 bases from V and 5 bases from J, the junction contained 12 bases not matched to a gene. Germline CDR1 MGHRA, CDR2 YSYEKL. The CDR3 is made up of 16 amino acids. Here the CDR3 DNA reads TGCGCCAGCAGCCCCTTAGATAGACAGGGGGTAGACGAGCAGTACTTC. Its translation is CASSPLDRQGVDEQYF.

V is TRBV5-1 and J is TRBJ2-7; D remains unclear. The V gene's germline CDR1 is SGHRS and CDR2 YFSETQ. The V gene lost 1 base and the J gene lost 2 bases, with 22 bases spanning the gap. The CDR3 contains 18 residues. CDR3 DNA: TGCGCCAGCAGCTTGTACCCCCCCGGTGGCAGGCCAGCCTACGAGCAGTACTTC. As protein: CASSLYPPGGRPAYEQYF.

Only one count was recorded for this clone. This rearrangement joins TRBV7-2 to TRBJ2-7; 7 nucleotides line up with TRBD2. The junction had 8 bases not matched to a gene; V was cut back by 6 bases and J by 6 bases. The CDR3 runs to 13 residues. CDR1 and CDR2 (germline): SGHTA, FQGNSA. The CDR3: CASSVLRGSEQYF. The CDR3 DNA is TGTGCCAGCAGTGTTCTCCGCGGGAGCGAGCAGTACTTC.

CDR3 protein: CASSRGQLSEKLFF. CDR3 in DNA: TGTGCCAGCAGTCGGGGACAGTTAAGTGAAAAACTGTTTTTT. This chain links TRBV27 with TRBJ1-4; 7 bases fit TRBD1. In germline, CDR1 is MNHEY, CDR2 SMNVEV (reference sequence). This CDR3 is built from 14 residues. Trimming cost V 5 bases and J 7 bases; bases outside gene matches: 7.

The chain uses TRBV23-1 and TRBJ1-3, with a weak D call TRBD1 (5 bases). TRBV23-1 is placed among ORFs of uncertain function. V gave up 7 bases and J gave up 0 bases, with 10 bases separating them. The CDR3 consists of 14 residues. Here the CDR3 DNA reads TGCGCCAGCACACAGACAGTCTCTGGAAACACCATATATTTT. Translated, it gives CASTQTVSGNTIYF.

The CDR3 here is CSVESPEFNYGYTF. The CDR3 bases are TGCAGCGTTGAATCACCGGAGTTTAACTATGGCTACACCTTC. The V and J genes are TRBV29-1 and TRBJ1-2; the D is unclear. Trimming stripped 2 bases from V and 1 base from J, with 11 bases between. The CDR3 totals 14 residues. Germline CDR1 and CDR2: SQVTM and ANQGSEA. The entire variable domain, with the rest obtained from reference TRBV29-1 and TRBJ1-2, is as follows: SAVISQKPSRDICQRGTSLTIQCQVDSQVTMMFWYRQQPGQSLTLIATANQGSEATYESGFVIDKFPISRPNLTFSTLTVSNMSPEDSSIYLCSVESPEFNYGYTFGSGTRLTVV.

V usage is TRBV13 and J usage is TRBJ2-2, with D tentatively TRBD1 (5 bases). Trimming cost V 2 bases and J 0 bases, with 7 bases left between them. The V gene's germline CDR1 is PRHDT and CDR2 FYEKMQ (reference sequence). The CDR3 loop spans 15 amino acids. DNA for the CDR3: TGTGCCAGCAGCTTAAGGGGTACGAACACCGGGGAGCTGTTTTTT. It yields the protein CASSLRGTNTGELFF. Based on the CDR3 plus reference TRBV13 and TRBJ2-2, the full variable domain is AAGVIQSPRHLIKEKRETATLKCYPIPRHDTVYWYQQGPGQDPQFLISFYEKMQSDKGSIPDRFSAQQFSDYHSELNMSSLELGDSALYFCASSLRGTNTGELFFGEGSRLTVL.

The chain joins TRBV19 to TRBJ1-5; D gene uncertain. This CDR3 spans 13 amino acids. Germline lookup yields CDR1 LNHDA and CDR2 SQIVND (reference sequence). V was clipped by 8 bases and J by 7 bases, with 15 bases between them. DNA of the CDR3: TGTGCCAGTGAATGGAACCGGGGACAGCCCCAGCATTTT. As protein: CASEWNRGQPQHF.

The chain is built from TRBV6-5 and TRBJ1-5; no clear D. The germline gives CDR1 MNHEY, CDR2 SVGAGI. This CDR3 has 14 residues. Trimming removed 5 bases from V and 7 bases from J, with 15 bases in between. CDR3 DNA: TGTGCCAGCAGTCCCTCGGTGCCCTACCAGCCCCAGCATTTT. Protein product: CASSPSVPYQPQHF.

The chain joins TRBV12-5 to TRBJ1-5; D is possibly TRBD1 (5 bases). The CDR3 has 14 amino acids. Germline loops: CDR1 LGHNT, CDR2 FRNRAP. V lost 7 bases to trimming and J lost 0 bases, with 10 bases between them. CDR3 in DNA: TGTGCTAGTGCCGAGACAGCTAGCAATCAGCCCCAGCATTTT. It specifies CASAETASNQPQHF.

This rearrangement joins TRBV5-1 to TRBJ2-1; no clear D gene. Germline CDR1 SGHRS, CDR2 YFSETQ. V shed 2 bases and J shed 6 bases, with 9 bases lying between them. This CDR3 contains 13 residues. In nucleotides, the CDR3 is TGCGCCAGCAGCTTTGTTCAGCGCAATGAGCAGTTCTTC. Translation gives CASSFVQRNEQFF.

The chain employs TRBV7-2 and TRBJ2-7; no reliable D call. This CDR3 has 13 residues. Germline V gene sequence: CDR1 SGHTA, CDR2 FQGNSA. V was pared by 2 bases and J by 1 base, with 6 bases between. This CDR3 reads CASSLTDSYEQYF. CDR3 coding DNA: TGTGCCAGCAGCTTAACAGATTCCTACGAGCAGTACTTC.

CDR3 sequence: CASTERLGQSPYEQYF. CDR3 DNA: TGTGCCAGCACCGAGCGGTTGGGACAGTCCCCCTACGAGCAGTACTTC. V gene TRBV2 combines with J gene TRBJ2-7; 7 positions match TRBD1. Looked up from germline, CDR1 is SNHLY and CDR2 is FYNNEI. This CDR3 has 16 amino acids. Trimming cost V 7 bases and J 2 bases; bases outside gene matches: 14.

This chain uses TRBV6-6 with TRBJ1-2; 7 bases agree with TRBD1. With 2 bases clipped from V and 7 bases from J, the junction kept 7 bases outside the gene matches. Germline V CDR1 and CDR2: MNHNY, SVGAGI (reference sequence). The CDR3 contains 14 residues. The CDR3 region is CASSYKGGAIGYTF. Here the CDR3 DNA reads TGTGCCAGCAGTTACAAAGGGGGCGCTATTGGCTACACCTTC.